This T cell receptor (beta chain) was sequenced during a study of cytomegalovirus exposure and HLA in healthy donors. Study-wide results and caveats: Cytomegalovirus-associated status was assigned to 150 or so TCR beta chains. About 87% or about 30% of the time was how often most TCR beta V segments were productive, according to an earlier analysis. The authors later linked a missense DCLRE1C variant to TCR beta V- and J-gene trimming.

Amplification used 60 Vbeta primers and 13 Jbeta primers. TCRdb's table, derived via immunoSEQ multiplex PCR, lists solely in-frame clones and lacks some. This sample has about 170,000 clones, with over 70% found just once. About this clone itself: Its antigen is not known.

The sample was PBMCs. The sequence was obtained from a man between 25 and 39 years old in good health and CMV-seropositive.

The CDR3 DNA is TGTGCCAGCAGTTTAAATACAGGGTTAAGATACGAGCAGTACTTC. Translated, it gives CASSLNTGLRYEQYF. The chain links TRBV27 to TRBJ2-5; weak D call: TRBD1 (6 bases). The closer fit of TRBJ2-7 to the DNA end suggests the J call may be wrong. Per the germline V gene, CDR1 is MNHEY and CDR2 is SMNVEV (reference sequence). The CDR3 totals 15 residues.